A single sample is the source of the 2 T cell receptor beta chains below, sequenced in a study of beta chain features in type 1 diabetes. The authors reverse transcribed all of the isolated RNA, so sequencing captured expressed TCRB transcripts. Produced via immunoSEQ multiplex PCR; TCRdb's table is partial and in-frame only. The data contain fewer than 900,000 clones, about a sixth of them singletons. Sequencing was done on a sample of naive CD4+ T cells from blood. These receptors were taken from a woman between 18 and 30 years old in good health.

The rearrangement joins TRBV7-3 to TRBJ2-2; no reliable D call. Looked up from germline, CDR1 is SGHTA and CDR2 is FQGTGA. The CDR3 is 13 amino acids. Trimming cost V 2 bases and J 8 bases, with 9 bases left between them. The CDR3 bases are TGTGCCAGCAGCTTAGAGTTTGGGGGGGAGCTGTTTTTT. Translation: CASSLEFGGELFF.

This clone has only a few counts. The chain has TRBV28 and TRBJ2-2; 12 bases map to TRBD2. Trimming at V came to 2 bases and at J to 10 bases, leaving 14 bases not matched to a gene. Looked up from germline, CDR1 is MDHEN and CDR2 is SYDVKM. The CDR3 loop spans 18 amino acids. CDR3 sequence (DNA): TGTGCCAGCAGTTTACCCGTCCAACTAGCGGGAGGCCTTTCGGAGCTGTTTTTT. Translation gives CASSLPVQLAGGLSELFF.